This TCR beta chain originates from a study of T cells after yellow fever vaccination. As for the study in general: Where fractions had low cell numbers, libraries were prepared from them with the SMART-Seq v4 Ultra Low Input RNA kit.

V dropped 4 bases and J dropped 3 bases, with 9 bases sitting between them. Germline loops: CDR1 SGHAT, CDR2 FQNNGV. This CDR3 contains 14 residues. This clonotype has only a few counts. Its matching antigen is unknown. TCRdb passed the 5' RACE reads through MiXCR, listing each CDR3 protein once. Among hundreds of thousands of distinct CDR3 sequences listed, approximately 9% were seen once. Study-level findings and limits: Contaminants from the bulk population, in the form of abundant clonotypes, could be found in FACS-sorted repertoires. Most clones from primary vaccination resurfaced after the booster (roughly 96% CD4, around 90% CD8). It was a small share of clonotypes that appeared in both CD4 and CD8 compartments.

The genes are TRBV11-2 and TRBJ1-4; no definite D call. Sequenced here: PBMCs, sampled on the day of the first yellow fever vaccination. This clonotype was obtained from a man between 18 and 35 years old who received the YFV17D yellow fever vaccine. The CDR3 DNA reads TGTGCCAGCAGCTCCCGGACCGCTAATGAAAAACTGTTTTTT. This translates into CASSSRTANEKLFF.